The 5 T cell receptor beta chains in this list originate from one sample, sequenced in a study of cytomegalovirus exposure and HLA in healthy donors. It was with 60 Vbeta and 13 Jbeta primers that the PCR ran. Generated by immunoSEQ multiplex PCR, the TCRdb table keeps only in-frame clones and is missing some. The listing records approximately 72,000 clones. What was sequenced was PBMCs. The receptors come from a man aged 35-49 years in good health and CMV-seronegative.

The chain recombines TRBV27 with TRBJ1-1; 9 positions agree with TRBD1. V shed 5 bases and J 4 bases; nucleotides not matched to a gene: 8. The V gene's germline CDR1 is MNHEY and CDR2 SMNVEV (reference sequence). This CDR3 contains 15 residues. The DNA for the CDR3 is TGTGCCAGCAGTCCCGGGACAGGGAGGCGCACTGAAGCTTTCTTT. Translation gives CASSPGTGRRTEAFF.

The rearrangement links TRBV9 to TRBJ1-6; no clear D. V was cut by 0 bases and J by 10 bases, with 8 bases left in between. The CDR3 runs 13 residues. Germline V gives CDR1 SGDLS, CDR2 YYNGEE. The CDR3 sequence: CASSVDGRSPLHF. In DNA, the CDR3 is TGTGCCAGCAGCGTAGACGGTCGGTCACCCCTCCACTTT.

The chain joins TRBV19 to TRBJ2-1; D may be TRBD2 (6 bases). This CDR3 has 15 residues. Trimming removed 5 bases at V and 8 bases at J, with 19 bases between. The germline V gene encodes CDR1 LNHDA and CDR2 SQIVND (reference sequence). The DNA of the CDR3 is TGTGCCAGTAGTTCTCCGGGGCGGGGTGCCGATGAGCAGTTCTTC. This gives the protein CASSSPGRGADEQFF.

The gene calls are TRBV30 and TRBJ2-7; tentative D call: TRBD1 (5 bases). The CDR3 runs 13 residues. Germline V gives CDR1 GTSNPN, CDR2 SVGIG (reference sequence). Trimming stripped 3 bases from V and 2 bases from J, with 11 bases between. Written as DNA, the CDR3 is TGTGCCTGGAGACGAGACAGACCCTACGAGCAGTACTTC. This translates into CAWRRDRPYEQYF.

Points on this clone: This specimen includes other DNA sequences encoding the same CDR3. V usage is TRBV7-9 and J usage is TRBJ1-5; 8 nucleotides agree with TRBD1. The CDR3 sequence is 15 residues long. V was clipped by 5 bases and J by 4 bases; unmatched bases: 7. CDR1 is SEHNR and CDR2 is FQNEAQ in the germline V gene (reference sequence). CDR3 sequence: CASSPGTGGNQPQHF. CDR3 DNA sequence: TGTGCCAGCAGCCCCGGGACAGGCGGAAATCAGCCCCAGCATTTT.